The next 9 T cell receptor beta chains were all read from a single sample in a study of cytomegalovirus exposure and HLA in healthy donors. Data came from immunoSEQ multiplex PCR; TCRdb stores just in-frame clones and leaves some out. Of about 110,000 clones listed, roughly 90% are singletons. Sequencing input: PBMCs. These TCRs come from a woman between 18 and 29 years old in good health and CMV-seropositive.

The chain couples TRBV6-6 to TRBJ1-1; D perhaps matches TRBD1 (5 bases). From germline, CDR1 is MNHNY and CDR2 SVGAGI (reference sequence). The CDR3 extends over 14 amino acids. Trimming cost V 0 bases and J 4 bases, with 9 bases left between them. CDR3 sequence: CASSYSSGGTEAFF. The CDR3, as DNA: TGTGCCAGCAGTTACTCGTCGGGGGGCACTGAAGCTTTCTTT.

The chain is built from TRBV6-1 and TRBJ2-7; 8 bases are shared with TRBD2. In germline, CDR1 is MNHNS, CDR2 SASEGT. Trimming cost V 6 bases and J 2 bases; bases outside gene matches: 6. The CDR3 totals 14 residues. In nucleotides, the CDR3 is TGTGCCAGCAGCTTAGCGGGGAAGGCCTACGAGCAGTACTTC. It specifies CASSLAGKAYEQYF.

The chain employs TRBV6-1 and TRBJ1-1; the match to TRBD1 covers 8 bases. Germline loops: CDR1 MNHNS, CDR2 SASEGT. The ends lost 4 bases at V and 4 bases at J; junction bases unmatched: 2. CDR3 length: 13 residues. In nucleotides, the CDR3 is TGTGCCAGCAGTGTAGACAGGGGCACTGAAGCTTTCTTT. Encoded protein: CASSVDRGTEAFF.

The chain links TRBV4-2 to TRBJ1-1; 7 positions agree with TRBD1. Germline-derived CDR1 and CDR2 are LGHNA and YNFKEQ. The V segment lost 2 bases and the J segment 0 bases; nucleotides outside the gene matches: 6. This CDR3 is built from 16 residues. CDR3 coding DNA: TGTGCCAGCAGCCAACCCGGACAGGCTATGAACACTGAAGCTTTCTTT. Protein product: CASSQPGQAMNTEAFF.

The genes are TRBV15 and TRBJ2-5, with a tentative D call TRBD2 (5 bases). CDR1 LNHNV and CDR2 YYDKDF come from the germline V gene (reference sequence). Trimming took off 0 bases at V and 2 bases at J, with 16 bases between the two ends. The CDR3 sequence is 17 residues long. DNA for the CDR3: TGTGCCACCAGCAGAGATCGGACCGGTCGGGAACAAGAGACCCAGTACTTC. Translated: CATSRDRTGREQETQYF.

The V gene is TRBV7-6, the J gene TRBJ2-5; 10 bases are shared with TRBD2. Unmatched junction bases numbered 5, after V lost 3 bases and J lost 4 bases. The CDR3 runs to 15 residues. Per germline, CDR1 SGHVS and CDR2 FNYEAQ. The CDR3 DNA sequence: TGTGCCAGCAGCTTCAGCGGGGGGGAGGTAGAGACCCAGTACTTC. It encodes CASSFSGGEVETQYF.

This clone was picked up one time. The chain is built from TRBV27 and TRBJ2-7; 8 bases fit TRBD1. Trimming cost V 3 bases and J 5 bases; bases outside gene matches: 6. CDR1 is MNHEY, CDR2 SMNVEV, per germline (reference sequence). CDR3 length equals 14 residues. The DNA for the CDR3 is TGTGCCAGCAGTTTGGAGACAGGGGTGCACGAGCAGTACTTC. Protein: CASSLETGVHEQYF.

The V and J genes are TRBV28 and TRBJ1-4; possible D gene TRBD1, 6 bases. With 3 bases removed from V and 3 bases from J, the gap between germline ends came to 17 bases. Per germline, CDR1 MDHEN and CDR2 SYDVKM. This CDR3 has 17 residues. The CDR3 protein is CASSFFTQGTSNEKLFF. For the CDR3, the DNA is TGTGCCAGCAGTTTCTTCACCCAGGGGACCTCTAATGAAAAACTGTTTTTT.

This sequence joins TRBV7-6 and TRBJ1-5, with TRBD1 matching 7 bases. The CDR3 sequence is 18 residues long. J lost 0 bases, V lost 1 base, and 9 bases had no gene match. In germline, CDR1 is SGHVS, CDR2 FNYEAQ. CDR3 sequence: CASSLEARGEYSNQPQHF. DNA for the CDR3: TGTGCCAGCAGCTTAGAAGCCAGGGGGGAATATAGCAATCAGCCCCAGCATTTT.